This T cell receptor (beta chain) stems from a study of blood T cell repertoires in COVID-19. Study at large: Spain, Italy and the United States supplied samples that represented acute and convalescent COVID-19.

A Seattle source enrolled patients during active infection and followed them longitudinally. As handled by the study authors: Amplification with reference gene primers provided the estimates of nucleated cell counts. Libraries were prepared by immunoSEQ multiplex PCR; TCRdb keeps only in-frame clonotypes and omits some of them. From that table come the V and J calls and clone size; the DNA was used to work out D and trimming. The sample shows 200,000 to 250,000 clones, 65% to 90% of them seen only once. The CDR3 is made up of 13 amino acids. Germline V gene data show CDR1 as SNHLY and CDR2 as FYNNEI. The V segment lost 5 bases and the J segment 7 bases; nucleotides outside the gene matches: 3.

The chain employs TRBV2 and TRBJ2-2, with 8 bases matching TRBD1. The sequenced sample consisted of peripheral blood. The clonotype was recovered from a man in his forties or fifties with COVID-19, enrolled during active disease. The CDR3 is CASSQTGDGELFF. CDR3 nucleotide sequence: TGTGCCAGCAGTCAGACAGGGGACGGGGAGCTGTTTTTT.